A single sample gave rise to the 30 T cell receptor beta chains below, sequenced in a study of cytomegalovirus exposure and HLA in healthy donors. Both 60 Vbeta primers and 13 Jbeta primers went into the PCR. The assay was immunoSEQ multiplex PCR, and TCRdb's table has in-frame clones only and misses some. The table includes 120,000 or so clones, roughly 82% detected once. Sequenced material: PBMCs. These receptors were obtained from a human donor in good health.

The V call is TRBV5-4, the J call TRBJ2-1, with TRBD2 matching 13 bases. The germline V gene has CDR1 SGHNT and CDR2 YYREEE (reference sequence). The CDR3 sequence is 14 residues long. Losses at the gene ends were 3 bases for V and 7 bases for J; bases not matched to a gene: 1. CDR3 DNA sequence: TGTGCCAGCAGCTCGGGACTAGCGGGAAATGAGCAGTTCTTC. This encodes CASSSGLAGNEQFF.

As to this clone: Germline is not matched at one junction end, which may reflect a read error. The V and J genes are TRBV7-9 and TRBJ1-2; D not resolved. There are 15 residues in the CDR3. Germline lookup yields CDR1 SEHNR and CDR2 FQNEAQ (reference sequence). The CDR3 sequence: CSSSFPPGGKQGYTF. Written as DNA, the CDR3 is TGTTCCAGCAGCTTCCCCCCGGGCGGGAAACAGGGCTACACCTTC. Using reference TRBV7-9 and TRBJ1-2 for the parts outside the CDR3, the full variable domain is DTGVSQNPRHKITKRGQNVTFRCDPISEHNRLYWYRQTLGQGPEFLTYFQNEAQLEKSRLLSDRFSAERPKGSFSTLEIQRTEQGDSAMYLCSSSFPPGGKQGYTFGSGTRLTVV.

This chain uses TRBV1 with TRBJ2-3; no check of the table's D call, TRBD2, against the DNA was made. TRBV1 is an annotated pseudogene. This CDR3 has 17 amino acids. CDR3 DNA: TGCACCAGCAGCAACCTAGCGGGAATCCATAGCACAGATACGCAGTATTTT. It yields the protein CTSSNLAGIHSTDTQYF.

The rearrangement joins TRBV19 to TRBJ2-3, with 10 bases fitting TRBD1. This CDR3 has 14 amino acids. The trim removed 5 bases at V and 4 bases at J, leaving 3 bases unmatched. The germline V gene encodes CDR1 LNHDA and CDR2 SQIVND (reference sequence). This CDR3 is CASSLGQGADTQYF. CDR3 DNA sequence: TGTGCCAGTAGTCTAGGACAGGGGGCAGATACGCAGTATTTT. The complete variable domain, with remaining parts taken from reference TRBV19 and TRBJ2-3, reads DGGITQSPKYLFRKEGQNVTLSCEQNLNHDAMYWYRQDPGQGLRLIYYSQIVNDFQKGDIAEGYSVSREKKESFPLTVTSAQKNPTAFYLCASSLGQGADTQYFGPGTRLTVL.

The chain recombines TRBV6-6 with TRBJ2-4; 7 bases map to TRBD1. The CDR3 totals 13 residues. CDR1 and CDR2 (germline): MNHNY, SVGAGI (reference sequence). With 6 bases clipped from V and 10 bases from J, the junction kept 9 bases outside the gene matches. The CDR3, as DNA: TGTGCCAGCAGCCCCCGGGACAGAGGTATTCAGTACTTC. Translation gives CASSPRDRGIQYF.

Only one count was recorded for this clone. This sequence joins TRBV27 and TRBJ1-5, with D unclear. Germline V gene lookup returns CDR1 MNHEY and CDR2 SMNVEV (reference sequence). V was clipped by 5 bases and J by 0 bases, with 11 bases between them. CDR3 size: 15 residues. In DNA, the CDR3 is TGTGCCAGCAGTGCCGTACAGTATAGCAATCAGCCCCAGCATTTT. Residues: CASSAVQYSNQPQHF.

The chain joins TRBV11-2 to TRBJ2-7; TRBD1 matches at 7 bases. The CDR3 is 15 residues long. Germline V gives CDR1 SGHAT, CDR2 FQNNGV. V lost 5 bases and J lost 2; bases outside the gene matches: 9. The CDR3 coding sequence is TGTGCCAGCAGCAGGGCGGACAGGCTGACCTACGAGCAGTACTTC. Translation gives CASSRADRLTYEQYF.

The chain employs TRBV5-6 and TRBJ2-6; 12 positions match TRBD1. J gave up 2 bases and V 3 bases, and 6 bases lay outside the gene matches. CDR3 length: 18 residues. Germline assignment: CDR1 SGHDT and CDR2 YYEEEE. The CDR3 DNA follows: TGTGCCAGCAGCTGGGGGGGGACAGGGGGCGCTGGGGCCAACGTCCTGACTTTC. This codes for CASSWGGTGGAGANVLTF.

The V and J genes are TRBV5-4 and TRBJ2-4, with D maybe TRBD2 (7 bases). Germline loops: CDR1 SGHNT, CDR2 YYREEE (reference sequence). The CDR3 is 15 residues long. V lost 4 bases and J 6 bases, leaving 17 bases between the germline ends. The CDR3 nucleotides read TGTGCCAGCAGCCTGGAGGGGGGGGCTGCAAACATTCAGTACTTC. Its translation: CASSLEGGAANIQYF. Complete variable domain (other parts from reference TRBV5-4 and TRBJ2-4): ETGVTQSPTHLIKTRGQQVTLRCSSQSGHNTVSWYQQALGQGPQFIFQYYREEENGRGNFPPRFSGLQFPNYSSELNVNALELDDSALYLCASSLEGGAANIQYFGAGTRLSVL.

The rearrangement joins TRBV7-3 to TRBJ2-1, with 7 positions matching TRBD2. The germline V gene has CDR1 SGHTA and CDR2 FQGTGA. The CDR3 runs 13 residues. Germline trimming cut 0 bases from V and 10 bases from J; bases unmatched to any gene: 3. The CDR3 DNA reads TGTGCCAGCAGCTTAACGGGGAGGGAGGAGCAGTTCTTC. This encodes CASSLTGREEQFF.

The J gene is TRBJ1-1, the V gene TRBV5-4; D unresolved. The CDR3 consists of 13 residues. Germline values: CDR1 SGHNT, CDR2 YYREEE (reference sequence). V was shortened by 4 bases and J by 3 bases, with 10 bases between the two germline ends. Written as DNA, the CDR3 is TGTGCCAGCAGCCCCCGGGAATACACTGAAGCTTTCTTT. Protein sequence: CASSPREYTEAFF.

The chain has TRBV28 and TRBJ1-2; D is perhaps TRBD1 (6 bases). The ends were cut back, 7 bases at V and 5 bases at J, with 20 bases in the middle. CDR3 size: 15 residues. Germline V gives CDR1 MDHEN, CDR2 SYDVKM. The CDR3 nucleotides read TGTGCCAGCACCGTCGGCGGACAGACTTATTATGGCTACACCTTC. Its protein is CASTVGGQTYYGYTF.

This rearrangement joins TRBV5-1 to TRBJ2-1; 10 bases agree with TRBD2. Germline V gene lookup returns CDR1 SGHRS and CDR2 YFSETQ. V trimming: 4 bases; J trimming: 9 bases; junction bases outside the gene matches: 10. This CDR3 is built from 15 residues. The CDR3 nucleotides are TGCGCCAGCAGCGTCCCTCTAGCGGGAGCGGGTGAGCAGTTCTTC. Its protein is CASSVPLAGAGEQFF.

To note about this clone: The junction shows a germline mismatch at one end, possibly a read error. Other DNA sequences within the sample encode an identical CDR3. The CDR3 region is CASGSLSTDTQYF. Written as DNA, the CDR3 is TGCGCCAGTGGGAGTCTGAGCACAGATACGCAGTATTTT. This chain links TRBV28 with TRBJ2-3; possible D gene TRBD2, 5 bases. The CDR3 has 13 amino acids. Germline CDR1 reads MDHEN; CDR2 reads SYDVKM.

V is TRBV7-9 and J is TRBJ2-7, with 9 bases that match TRBD1. V was clipped by 5 bases and J by 5 bases; unmatched bases: 10. Germline-derived CDR1 and CDR2 are SEHNR and FQNEAQ (reference sequence). This CDR3 contains 15 residues. This CDR3 is CASSPGTGSIHEQYF. As DNA, the CDR3 is TGTGCCAGCAGCCCCGGGACAGGGAGTATCCACGAGCAGTACTTC.

The chain combines TRBV7-8 with TRBJ1-3; tentatively, D is TRBD1 (5 bases). V lost 5 bases, J lost 0 bases, and 14 bases lay in between. CDR3 length equals 16 residues. The germline V gene has CDR1 SGHVS and CDR2 FQNEAQ. The CDR3 reads CASSTMGLLSGNTIYF. In DNA form, the CDR3 reads TGTGCCAGCAGCACAATGGGACTGCTCTCTGGAAACACCATATATTTT. Drawing the rest from reference TRBV7-8 and TRBJ1-3, the complete variable domain is GAGVSQSPRYKVAKRGQDVALRCDPISGHVSLFWYQQALGQGPEFLTYFQNEAQLDKSGLPSDRFFAERPEGSVSTLKIQRTQQEDSAVYLCASSTMGLLSGNTIYFGEGSWLTVV.

This clone was seen only a few times. CDR3 sequence reads: CASSLGASGNYGYTF. The CDR3 DNA follows: TGTGCCAGCAGCTTAGGGGCAAGCGGGAACTATGGCTACACCTTC. The gene calls are TRBV7-2 and TRBJ1-2; D ambiguous. In germline, CDR1 is SGHTA, CDR2 FQGNSA. This CDR3 comprises 15 residues. V lost 1 base to trimming and J lost 2 bases, with 11 bases between them.

V usage is TRBV5-8 and J usage is TRBJ1-1; perhaps TRBD1 as D (5 bases). Germline CDR1 reads SGHTS; CDR2 reads YDEGEE. V lost 4 bases to trimming and J lost 0 bases, with 16 bases between them. The CDR3 covers 16 residues. The CDR3, as DNA: TGTGCCAGCAGCCAGGACATACTGGACATGAACACTGAAGCTTTCTTT. Translation: CASSQDILDMNTEAFF.

The J gene is TRBJ2-7, the V gene TRBV28; 10 nucleotides align to TRBD1. This CDR3 contains 15 residues. J was trimmed by 5 bases and V by 6 bases; bases with no gene match: 10. Germline-derived CDR1 and CDR2 are MDHEN and SYDVKM. In nucleotides, the CDR3 is TGTGCCAGCAGCCGCGTGGGGGGACAGGGGAACGAGCAGTACTTC. It codes for CASSRVGGQGNEQYF.

The chain employs TRBV11-2 and TRBJ2-4, with 8 bases matching TRBD2. Per germline, CDR1 SGHAT and CDR2 FQNNGV. With 4 bases clipped from V and 0 bases from J, the junction kept 2 bases outside the gene matches. The CDR3 spans 15 residues. CDR3 residues: CASSYGGGAKNIQYF. CDR3 DNA: TGTGCCAGCAGCTACGGGGGGGGAGCCAAAAACATTCAGTACTTC.

V gene TRBV10-1 combines with J gene TRBJ2-7, with 10 nucleotides matching TRBD2. There are 14 residues in the CDR3. V trimming: 5 bases; J trimming: 6 bases; junction bases outside the gene matches: 7. Looked up from germline, CDR1 is WNHNN and CDR2 is SYGVQD (reference sequence). The CDR3 DNA reads TGCGCCAGCAGTAAGCCGGGACTAGCGTGCGAGCAGTACTTC. Translating it yields CASSKPGLACEQYF.

The V call is TRBV7-9, the J call TRBJ2-1; 10 nucleotides agree with TRBD2. Germline V gives CDR1 SEHNR, CDR2 FQNEAQ (reference sequence). The CDR3 has 15 amino acids. The trim removed 5 bases at V and 4 bases at J, leaving 5 bases unmatched. The CDR3 DNA follows: TGTGCCAGCAGCCTGACTAGCGGGTTATACAATGAGCAGTTCTTC. It codes for CASSLTSGLYNEQFF.

The rearrangement joins TRBV19 to TRBJ2-1; 9 positions agree with TRBD1. Trimming removed 3 bases from V and 4 bases from J; junction bases left unmatched: 4. Germline V gene sequence: CDR1 LNHDA, CDR2 SQIVND (reference sequence). The length of the CDR3 is 15 residues. CDR3 protein: CASSMDRGPYNEQFF. CDR3 sequence (DNA): TGTGCCAGTAGTATGGACAGGGGCCCTTACAATGAGCAGTTCTTC.

The chain has TRBV5-1 and TRBJ2-3; 9 positions match TRBD2. Germline V lookup: CDR1 SGHRS, CDR2 YFSETQ. V was clipped by 3 bases and J by 4 bases; unmatched bases: 12. The length of the CDR3 is 17 residues. In DNA, the CDR3 is TGCGCCAGCAGCTCCCAAGTGAGTAGCGGGAGATCAGATACGCAGTATTTT. Translation gives CASSSQVSSGRSDTQYF.

In its sample, this clone was seen once. This chain connects TRBV7-9 to TRBJ1-1; no firm D call. V lost 3 bases and J 4 bases, leaving 3 bases between the germline ends. Germline CDR1 reads SEHNR; CDR2 reads FQNEAQ (reference sequence). This CDR3 comprises 11 residues. The CDR3 here is CASSLSTEAFF. The CDR3 DNA reads TGTGCCAGCAGCTTGAGCACTGAAGCTTTCTTT. The variable domain in full, completed from reference TRBV7-9 and TRBJ1-1, reads DTGVSQNPRHKITKRGQNVTFRCDPISEHNRLYWYRQTLGQGPEFLTYFQNEAQLEKSRLLSDRFSAERPKGSFSTLEIQRTEQGDSAMYLCASSLSTEAFFGQGTRLTVV.

The CDR3 DNA follows: TGCGCCAGCAGCCCGGGGACTAGCGGATACAATGAGCAGTTCTTC. Translating gives CASSPGTSGYNEQFF. V is TRBV4-1 and J is TRBJ2-1; 11 bases agree with TRBD2. V gave up 4 bases and J gave up 4 bases; unmatched junction bases: 3. Looked up from germline, CDR1 is MGHRA and CDR2 is YSYEKL. The CDR3 runs to 15 residues.

The rearrangement links TRBV14 to TRBJ1-4; D is unclear. This CDR3 has 19 residues. Deletions cut 1 base from V and 7 bases from J, with 25 bases between. Germline assignment: CDR1 SGHDN and CDR2 FVKESK. Written as DNA, the CDR3 is TGTGCCAGCAGCCAAGGGAGGGCCGGAGGGCGGCTCGTGGGTGAAAAACTGTTTTTT. Translated, it gives CASSQGRAGGRLVGEKLFF.

CDR3 sequence (DNA): TGTGCCAGCAGACAGGGGGACTCTCGGTACGAGCAGTACTTC. Protein: CASRQGDSRYEQYF. The chain is built from TRBV28 and TRBJ2-7, with 8 bases matching TRBD1. The CDR3 spans 14 residues. V lost 6 bases to trimming and J lost 4 bases; unmatched junction nucleotides: 8. Germline lookup yields CDR1 MDHEN and CDR2 SYDVKM.

The J gene is TRBJ1-2, the V gene TRBV4-1; 7 positions agree with TRBD1. CDR1 is MGHRA and CDR2 is YSYEKL in the germline V gene. The J segment lost 8 bases and the V segment lost 2 bases, leaving 8 bases of the junction unmatched. CDR3 length: 14 residues. The CDR3 here is CASSQIGQVKGYTF. CDR3 sequence (DNA): TGCGCCAGCAGCCAAATAGGACAGGTGAAAGGCTACACCTTC.

J is TRBJ1-2 and V is TRBV5-6; tentatively, D is TRBD1 (5 bases). This CDR3 region has 13 residues. Trimming removed 0 bases at V and 2 bases at J, with 5 bases between. Germline V CDR1 and CDR2: SGHDT, YYEEEE. The CDR3 reads CASSLGQNYGYTF. CDR3 sequence (DNA): TGTGCCAGCAGCTTGGGACAGAACTATGGCTACACCTTC.